These 20 T cell receptor beta chains came from one sample sequenced in a study of high-grade serous ovarian cancer treatment subgroups. Tumor samples were taken before definitive surgery or chemotherapy. The table came from immunoSEQ multiplex PCR; TCRdb's copy has only in-frame clones and leaves some out. This table holds more than 10,000 clones, around 68% found once. Sequences were obtained from tumor tissue. The receptors here all came from a human donor with high-grade serous ovarian cancer.

The chain combines TRBV29-1 with TRBJ2-7; 9 bases map to TRBD1. Germline V gene lookup returns CDR1 SQVTM and CDR2 ANQGSEA. This CDR3 comprises 14 residues. Trimming cost V 6 bases and J 4 bases; bases outside gene matches: 10. The CDR3 protein is CSVRAGTGSYEQYF. CDR3 coding DNA: TGCAGCGTGAGAGCCGGGACAGGGTCGTACGAGCAGTACTTC.

This chain joins TRBV6-5 and TRBJ2-5; TRBD2 aligns across 9 bases. The CDR3 contains 15 residues. Germline assignment: CDR1 MNHEY and CDR2 SVGAGI. V gave up 2 bases and J gave up 5 bases; unmatched junction bases: 6. The CDR3 DNA reads as TGTGCCAGCAGTTACCAAGCGGGAGGTGCGGAGACCCAGTACTTC. It is translated as CASSYQAGGAETQYF.

This chain links TRBV9 with TRBJ1-1, with 9 bases aligning to TRBD1. Germline V gene sequence: CDR1 SGDLS, CDR2 YYNGEE. J was trimmed by 0 bases and V by 1 base; bases with no gene match: 10. The CDR3 totals 18 residues. Here the CDR3 reads CASSVTGTGGLMNTEAFF. CDR3 DNA sequence: TGTGCCAGCAGCGTAACGGGAACAGGGGGCCTTATGAACACTGAAGCTTTCTTT.

This chain uses TRBV11-3 with TRBJ1-5; D gene ambiguous. The germline V gene has CDR1 SGHNT and CDR2 YENEEA. The CDR3 length is 15 residues. Trimming took 1 base from V and 3 from J, leaving 10 bases between them. CDR3 region: CASSLAHSFNQPQHF. The CDR3 DNA follows: TGTGCCAGCAGCTTAGCGCACAGCTTCAATCAGCCCCAGCATTTT. The full variable domain, its missing parts supplied by reference TRBV11-3 and TRBJ1-5, is EAGVVQSPRYKIIEKKQPVAFWCNPISGHNTLYWYLQNLGQGPELLIRYENEEAVDDSQLPKDRFSAERLKGVDSTLKIQPAELGDSAVYLCASSLAHSFNQPQHFGDGTRLSIL.

V is TRBV2 and J is TRBJ2-3, with TRBD2 matching over 15 bases. The CDR3 spans 16 residues. V was clipped by 8 bases and J by 1 base; unmatched bases: 4. The germline V gene has CDR1 SNHLY and CDR2 FYNNEI. The CDR3 DNA is TGTGCCAGCGCGTGGACTAGCGGGAGGGGCACAGATACGCAGTATTTT. Translated: CASAWTSGRGTDTQYF.

In this sample, this clone turned up a few times. The gene calls are TRBV7-9 and TRBJ1-1; D ambiguous. Per germline, CDR1 SEHNR and CDR2 FQNEAQ (reference sequence). Trimming removed 4 bases from V and 7 bases from J, with 16 bases in between. The length of the CDR3 is 14 residues. The DNA for the CDR3 is TGTGCCAGCAGCTCCCTCTCACAAGGCGATGAAGCTTTCTTT. This gives the protein CASSSLSQGDEAFF.

The chain recombines TRBV5-1 with TRBJ2-1; the D gene is possibly TRBD1 (6 bases). This CDR3 has 16 amino acids. The germline V and J ends were trimmed by 7 bases and 6 bases, with 23 bases remaining between them. The germline gives CDR1 SGHRS, CDR2 YFSETQ. CDR3 amino acids: CASLEAVAQGTNEQFF. The CDR3 coding sequence is TGCGCCAGCCTAGAGGCCGTGGCACAGGGCACCAATGAGCAGTTCTTC.

The chain has TRBV4-2 and TRBJ2-7, with D tentatively TRBD2 (6 bases). The CDR3 covers 13 residues. V lost 1 base and J 3 bases, leaving 7 bases between the germline ends. In germline, CDR1 is LGHNA, CDR2 YNFKEQ. The CDR3 spells CASSQVGGYEQYF. CDR3 in DNA: TGTGCCAGCAGCCAAGTGGGGGGCTACGAGCAGTACTTC.

The V and J genes are TRBV20-1 and TRBJ2-7; D is unclear. Trimming took 3 bases from V and 5 from J, leaving 2 bases between them. This CDR3 is 9 amino acids long. Germline loops: CDR1 DFQATT, CDR2 SNEGSKA (reference sequence). The CDR3 spells CSASHEQYF. The CDR3 DNA reads TGCAGTGCTAGCCACGAGCAGTACTTC.

The chain is built from TRBV7-2 and TRBJ2-7; TRBD1 matches at 9 bases. The germline V gene encodes CDR1 SGHTA and CDR2 FQGNSA. This CDR3 region has 15 residues. With 4 bases clipped from V and 5 bases from J, the junction kept 9 bases outside the gene matches. The CDR3 region has the DNA TGTGCCAGCAGCTCAAGACAGGGGGTTTCCGACGAGCAGTACTTC. Protein: CASSSRQGVSDEQYF.

The chain joins TRBV20-1 to TRBJ2-1; the D is unclear. The V and J ends lost 6 bases and 8 bases respectively, with 11 bases between them. This CDR3 spans 11 amino acids. CDR1 and CDR2 (germline): DFQATT, SNEGSKA (reference sequence). CDR3 loop: CSARQWDEQFF. DNA of the CDR3: TGCAGTGCCCGTCAGTGGGATGAGCAGTTCTTC.

The table lists this clone with a few counts. The chain joins TRBV27 to TRBJ1-1; D gene ambiguous. V lost 7 bases and J lost 4, with 13 bases in between. Germline CDR1 and CDR2: MNHEY and SMNVEV (reference sequence). This CDR3 is 13 amino acids long. The CDR3 DNA reads as TGTGCCAGCACCCTCGGTCTCGGCACTGAAGCTTTCTTT. It translates to CASTLGLGTEAFF.

The J gene is TRBJ2-3, the V gene TRBV14; no clear D gene. Germline CDR1 reads SGHDN; CDR2 reads FVKESK. The length of the CDR3 is 13 residues. V was trimmed by 0 bases and J by 10 bases, leaving 11 bases between them. The CDR3 sequence: CASSQDRITAQYF. The CDR3 DNA reads TGTGCCAGCAGCCAAGATCGGATTACTGCGCAGTATTTT.

The V call is TRBV11-3, the J call TRBJ2-1; D gene uncertain. Trimming removed 5 bases from V and 7 bases from J, with 15 bases in between. This CDR3 comprises 14 residues. Germline V gene data show CDR1 as SGHNT and CDR2 as YENEEA. The CDR3 DNA is TGTGCCAGCAGCGCAGGACCCCGACGGAATGAGCAGTTCTTC. This sequence encodes CASSAGPRRNEQFF. Filled out from reference TRBV11-3 and TRBJ2-1, the complete variable domain reads EAGVVQSPRYKIIEKKQPVAFWCNPISGHNTLYWYLQNLGQGPELLIRYENEEAVDDSQLPKDRFSAERLKGVDSTLKIQPAELGDSAVYLCASSAGPRRNEQFFGPGTRLTVL.

A few counts support this clone. The rearrangement links TRBV4-3 to TRBJ1-3; D possibly corresponds to TRBD1 (6 bases). V was trimmed by 4 bases and J by 0 bases, leaving 13 bases between them. Germline lookup yields CDR1 LGHNA and CDR2 YSLEER. The CDR3 spans 16 residues. The DNA of the CDR3 is TGCGCCAGCAGCCGCCGAATGACAGGCTCTGGAAACACCATATATTTT. As protein: CASSRRMTGSGNTIYF.

This rearrangement joins TRBV28 to TRBJ1-1; D call uncertain. The CDR3 contains 12 residues. The germline CDR1 and CDR2 sequences are MDHEN and SYDVKM. The ends were cut back, 6 bases at V and 1 base at J, with 6 bases in the middle. CDR3 in DNA: TGTGCCAGCAGGATTCAGAACACTGAAGCTTTCTTT. Amino acids: CASRIQNTEAFF.

The chain has TRBV7-3 and TRBJ2-7, with a possible D match to TRBD1 (5 bases). Between the trimmed V and J ends, which lost 1 base and 1 base, there was a span of 8 bases. The germline gives CDR1 SGHTA, CDR2 FQGTGA. The CDR3 contains 14 residues. The CDR3 loop reads CASSLRPGSYEQYF. For the CDR3, the DNA is TGTGCCAGCAGCTTAAGACCAGGGTCCTACGAGCAGTACTTC.

The gene calls are TRBV7-2 and TRBJ2-7; 8 bases match TRBD2. Trimming at V came to 4 bases and at J to 6 bases, leaving 5 bases not matched to a gene. Germline assignment: CDR1 SGHTA and CDR2 FQGNSA. The CDR3 is made up of 13 amino acids. DNA for the CDR3: TGTGCCAGCAGCTCCGGGACTAGGGCCGAGCAGTACTTC. The encoded protein is CASSSGTRAEQYF. Together with reference TRBV7-2 and TRBJ2-7, the CDR3 gives the full variable domain: GAGVSQSPSNKVTEKGKDVELRCDPISGHTALYWYRQSLGQGLEFLIYFQGNSAPDKSGLPSDRFSAERTGGSVSTLTIQRTQQEDSAVYLCASSSGTRAEQYFGPGTRLTVT.

V gene TRBV7-2 combines with J gene TRBJ1-1, with D possibly matching TRBD1 (5 bases). This CDR3 comprises 14 residues. V gave up 7 bases and J gave up 1 base, with 13 bases separating them. Looked up from germline, CDR1 is SGHTA and CDR2 is FQGNSA. The CDR3 bases are TGTGCCAGCAACCCCGGGGCCTCGAACACTGAAGCTTTCTTT. Encoded protein: CASNPGASNTEAFF. Drawing the rest from reference TRBV7-2 and TRBJ1-1, the complete variable domain is GAGVSQSPSNKVTEKGKDVELRCDPISGHTALYWYRQSLGQGLEFLIYFQGNSAPDKSGLPSDRFSAERTGGSVSTLTIQRTQQEDSAVYLCASNPGASNTEAFFGQGTRLTVV.

The V call is TRBV13, the J call TRBJ2-5; D is unclear. The V gene lost 4 bases and the J gene lost 1 base, with 7 bases spanning the gap. From germline, CDR1 is PRHDT and CDR2 FYEKMQ (reference sequence). The CDR3 loop spans 13 amino acids. The CDR3 DNA is TGTGCCAGCAGCTCCGAGTCCCAAGAGACCCAGTACTTC. Translating it yields CASSSESQETQYF.